Sequencing of this T cell receptor beta chain was carried out in a study of blood T cell repertoires in COVID-19. CDR1 and CDR2 (germline): SNHLY, FYNNEI. This CDR3 is built from 13 residues. The V end was cut by 7 bases, the J end by 8 bases, with 12 bases between. Assay used: immunoSEQ multiplex PCR; TCRdb lists only in-frame clones, some missing. The sample lists 250,000 to 300,000 clones, over 85% occurring once. The source material was PBMCs or T cells enriched from blood (not recorded which). This sequence joins TRBV2 and TRBJ1-6; a weak D match, TRBD1 (6 bases). This TCR derives from a woman aged 60 to 75 who had recovered from COVID-19. This chain's CDR3 is CASTGVGHSPLHF. The CDR3 DNA is TGTGCCAGCACAGGGGTTGGCCATTCACCCCTCCACTTT. Together with reference TRBV2 and TRBJ1-6, the CDR3 gives the full variable domain: EPEVTQTPSHQVTQMGQEVILRCVPISNHLYFYWYRQILGQKVEFLVSFYNNEISEKSEIFDDQFSVERPDGSNFTLKIRSTKLEDSAMYFCASTGVGHSPLHFGNGTRLTVT.